This T cell receptor beta chain stems from a study of T cell responses to AZD1222 COVID-19 vaccine. General study findings and limits: Clonal diversity was possibly underestimated; the donors were predominantly white British and more often female. At study baseline, merely over 5 AZD1222 recipients were seropositive. An increase in Spike-specific TCR breadth and depth was observed after two AZD1222 doses.

The CDR3 sequence is 14 residues long. The trim removed 4 bases at V and 5 bases at J, leaving 7 bases unmatched. Germline assignment: CDR1 SEHNR and CDR2 FQNEAQ (reference sequence). Produced via immunoSEQ multiplex PCR; TCRdb's table is partial and in-frame only. In the table there are 120,000 to 150,000 clones, approximately 90% of which are singletons. Turning to this clone: Its matching antigen is unknown.

This TCR was recovered from an adult in good health. This material consisted of peripheral blood, taken on day 0 of AZD1222 vaccination. This chain uses TRBV7-9 with TRBJ2-5, with 7 bases lining up with TRBD2. CDR3 in DNA: TGTGCCAGCAGCTCCGTGGGCGGGGGTGAGACCCAGTACTTC. This translates into CASSSVGGGETQYF. The complete variable domain, with remaining parts taken from reference TRBV7-9 and TRBJ2-5, reads DTGVSQNPRHKITKRGQNVTFRCDPISEHNRLYWYRQTLGQGPEFLTYFQNEAQLEKSRLLSDRFSAERPKGSFSTLEIQRTEQGDSAMYLCASSSVGGGETQYFGPGTRLLVL.